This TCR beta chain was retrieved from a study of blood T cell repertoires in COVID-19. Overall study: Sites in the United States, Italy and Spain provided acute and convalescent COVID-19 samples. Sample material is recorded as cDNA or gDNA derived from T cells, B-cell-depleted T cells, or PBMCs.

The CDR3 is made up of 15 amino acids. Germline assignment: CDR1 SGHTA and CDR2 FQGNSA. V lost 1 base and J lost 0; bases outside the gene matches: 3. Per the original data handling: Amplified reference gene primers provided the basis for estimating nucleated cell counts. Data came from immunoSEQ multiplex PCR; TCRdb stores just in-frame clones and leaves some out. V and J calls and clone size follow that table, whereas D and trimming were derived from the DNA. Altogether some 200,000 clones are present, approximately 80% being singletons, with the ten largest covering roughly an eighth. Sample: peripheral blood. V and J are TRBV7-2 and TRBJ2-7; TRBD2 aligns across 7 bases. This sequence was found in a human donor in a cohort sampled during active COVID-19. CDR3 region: CASSLGGSSSYEQYF. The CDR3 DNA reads TGTGCCAGCAGCTTAGGCGGGAGTAGCTCCTACGAGCAGTACTTC.